The source of this TCR beta chain is a study of identifying expanded T cells in peripheral blood. General observations from the study: Roughly 1.1 clones differed between technical replicates, versus around 15 and 18 over time. Across healthy donors, higher total template counts meant significantly greater two-week count variance.

TCRdb's table, derived via immunoSEQ multiplex PCR, lists solely in-frame clones and lacks some. The profile shows roughly 96,000 clones, 88% of them singletons. With V trimmed by 2 bases and J by 4 bases, 4 bases remained unmatched. The CDR3 has 15 residues. CDR1 is SEHNR, CDR2 FQNEAQ, per germline (reference sequence). Collection occurred without any documented infections or immune events in donors. Turning to this clone: What it binds is not known.

The specimen was blood. This receptor was identified in a person aged 18 to 75 in good health. This chain uses TRBV7-9 with TRBJ1-3; 8 positions match TRBD1. DNA of the CDR3: TGTGCCAGCAGCTTACAGGGGGCAGGCGGAAACACCATATATTTT. It codes for CASSLQGAGGNTIYF.